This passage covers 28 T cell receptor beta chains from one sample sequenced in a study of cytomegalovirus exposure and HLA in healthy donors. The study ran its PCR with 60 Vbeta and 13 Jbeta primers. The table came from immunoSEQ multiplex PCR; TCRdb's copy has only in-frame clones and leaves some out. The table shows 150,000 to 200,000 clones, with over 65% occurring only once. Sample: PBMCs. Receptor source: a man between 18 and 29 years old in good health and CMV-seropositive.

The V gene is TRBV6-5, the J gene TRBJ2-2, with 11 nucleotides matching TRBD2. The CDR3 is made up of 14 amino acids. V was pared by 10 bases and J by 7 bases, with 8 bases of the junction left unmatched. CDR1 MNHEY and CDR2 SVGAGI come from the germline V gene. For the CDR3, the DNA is TGTGCCACGAGACTAGCGGGACTACTCGGGGAGCTGTTTTTT. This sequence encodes CATRLAGLLGELFF.

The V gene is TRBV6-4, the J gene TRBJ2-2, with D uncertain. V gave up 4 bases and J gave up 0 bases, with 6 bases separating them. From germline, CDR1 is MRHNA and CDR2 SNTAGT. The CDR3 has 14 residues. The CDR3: CASSVLANTGELFF. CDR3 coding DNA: TGTGCCAGCAGTGTGTTAGCGAACACCGGGGAGCTGTTTTTT.

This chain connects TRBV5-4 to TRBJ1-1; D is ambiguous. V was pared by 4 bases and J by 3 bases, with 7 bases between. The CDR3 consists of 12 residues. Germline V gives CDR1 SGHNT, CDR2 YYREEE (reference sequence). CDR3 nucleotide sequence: TGTGCCAGCAGCGTCCGGGACACTGAAGCTTTCTTT. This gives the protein CASSVRDTEAFF.

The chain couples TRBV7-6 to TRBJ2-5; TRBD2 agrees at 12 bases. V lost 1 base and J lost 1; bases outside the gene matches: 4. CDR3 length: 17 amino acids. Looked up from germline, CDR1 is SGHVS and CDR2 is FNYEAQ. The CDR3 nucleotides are TGTGCCAGCAGCTTAGGGCTAGCGGGGGGGACCCAAGAGACCCAGTACTTC. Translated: CASSLGLAGGTQETQYF.

The CDR3 loop reads CASSFGQPGEQYV. The CDR3 region has the DNA TGTGCCAGCAGTTTCGGGCAGCCGGGGGAGCAGTACGTC. The chain employs TRBV25-1 and TRBJ2-7, with D perhaps TRBD2 (5 bases). V was pared by 5 bases and J by 7 bases, with 15 bases between. This CDR3 region has 13 residues. Germline loops: CDR1 MGHDK, CDR2 SYGVNS.

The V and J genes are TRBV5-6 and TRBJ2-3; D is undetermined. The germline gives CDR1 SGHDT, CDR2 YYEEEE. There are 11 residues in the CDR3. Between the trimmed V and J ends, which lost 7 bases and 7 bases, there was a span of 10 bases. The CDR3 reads CASGLVNTQYF. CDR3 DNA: TGTGCCAGCGGCCTTGTTAATACGCAGTATTTT.

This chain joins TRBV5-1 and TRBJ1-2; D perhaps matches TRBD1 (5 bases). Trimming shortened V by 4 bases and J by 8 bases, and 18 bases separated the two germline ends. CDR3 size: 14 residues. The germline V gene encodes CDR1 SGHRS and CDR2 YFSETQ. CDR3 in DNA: TGCGCCAGCAGCCCGGGAGGGGAAGCGCGGGGCTACACCTTC. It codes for CASSPGGEARGYTF. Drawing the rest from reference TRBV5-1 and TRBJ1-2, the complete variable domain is KAGVTQTPRYLIKTRGQQVTLSCSPISGHRSVSWYQQTPGQGLQFLFEYFSETQRNKGNFPGRFSGRQFSNSRSEMNVSTLELGDSALYLCASSPGGEARGYTFGSGTRLTVV.

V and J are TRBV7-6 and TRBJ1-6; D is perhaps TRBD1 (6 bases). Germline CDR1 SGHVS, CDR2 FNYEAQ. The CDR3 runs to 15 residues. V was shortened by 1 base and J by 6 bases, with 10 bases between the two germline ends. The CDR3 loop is CASSLESGVNSPLHF. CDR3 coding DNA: TGTGCCAGCAGCTTAGAGTCAGGGGTTAATTCACCCCTCCACTTT. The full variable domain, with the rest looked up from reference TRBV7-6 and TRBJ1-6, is GAGVSQSPRYKVTKRGQDVALRCDPISGHVSLYWYRQALGQGPEFLTYFNYEAQQDKSGLPNDRFSAERPEGSISTLTIQRTEQRDSAMYRCASSLESGVNSPLHFGNGTRLTVT.

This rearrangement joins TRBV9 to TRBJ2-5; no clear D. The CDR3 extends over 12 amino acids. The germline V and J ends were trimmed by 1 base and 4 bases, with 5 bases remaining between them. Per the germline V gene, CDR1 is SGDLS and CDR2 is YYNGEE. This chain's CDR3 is CASSVRVETQYF. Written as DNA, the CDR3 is TGTGCCAGCAGCGTAAGAGTAGAGACCCAGTACTTC.

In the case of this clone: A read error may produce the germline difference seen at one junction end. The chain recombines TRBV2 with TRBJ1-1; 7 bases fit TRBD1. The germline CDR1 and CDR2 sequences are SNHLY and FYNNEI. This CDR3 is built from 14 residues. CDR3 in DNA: TGTGCCAGCAGTGAGACGGTTACCGGGACAGCCAAACCGTGG. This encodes CASSETVTGTAKPW.

This CDR3 is CASSLAGGVSNEQFF. The CDR3 region has the DNA TGTGCCAGCAGTTTAGCGGGAGGAGTTTCGAATGAGCAGTTCTTC. This chain uses TRBV6-1 with TRBJ2-1, with 10 bases matching TRBD2. The CDR3 sequence is 15 residues long. Germline trimming cut 5 bases from V and 7 bases from J; bases unmatched to any gene: 8. Germline CDR1 and CDR2: MNHNS and SASEGT.

CDR3 residues: CASRPDGGYQPQHF. As DNA, the CDR3 is TGTGCCAGCAGACCAGACGGAGGATATCAGCCCCAGCATTTT. The chain combines TRBV6-5 with TRBJ1-5; D is unclear. Deletions cut 6 bases from V and 5 bases from J, with 14 bases between. This CDR3 contains 14 residues. From germline, CDR1 is MNHEY and CDR2 SVGAGI.

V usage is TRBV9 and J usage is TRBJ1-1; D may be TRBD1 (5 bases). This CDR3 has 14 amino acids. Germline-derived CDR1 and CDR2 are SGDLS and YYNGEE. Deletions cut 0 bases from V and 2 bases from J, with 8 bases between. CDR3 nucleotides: TGTGCCAGCAGCGTAGTAACAGGAAACACTGAAGCTTTCTTT. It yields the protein CASSVVTGNTEAFF.

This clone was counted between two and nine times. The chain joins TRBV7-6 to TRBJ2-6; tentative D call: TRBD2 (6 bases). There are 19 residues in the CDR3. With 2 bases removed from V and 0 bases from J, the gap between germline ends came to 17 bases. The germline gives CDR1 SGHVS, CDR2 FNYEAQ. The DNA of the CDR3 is TGTGCCAGCAGCTTAAACGGGCAGGGACTCGCCTCTGGGGCCAACGTCCTGACTTTC. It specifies CASSLNGQGLASGANVLTF.

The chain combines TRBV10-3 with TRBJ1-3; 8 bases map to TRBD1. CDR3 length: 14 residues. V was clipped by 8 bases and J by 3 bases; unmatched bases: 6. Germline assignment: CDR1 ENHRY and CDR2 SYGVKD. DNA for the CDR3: TGTGCCATCTCCCCCGGACAGGGTGGAAACACCATATATTTT. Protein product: CAISPGQGGNTIYF.

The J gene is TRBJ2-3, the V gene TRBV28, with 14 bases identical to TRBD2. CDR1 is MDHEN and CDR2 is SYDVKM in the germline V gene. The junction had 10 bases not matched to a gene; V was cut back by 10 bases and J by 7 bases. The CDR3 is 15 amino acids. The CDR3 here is CATPTSGGAMNTQYF. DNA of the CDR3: TGTGCCACGCCGACTAGCGGGGGGGCTATGAATACGCAGTATTTT.

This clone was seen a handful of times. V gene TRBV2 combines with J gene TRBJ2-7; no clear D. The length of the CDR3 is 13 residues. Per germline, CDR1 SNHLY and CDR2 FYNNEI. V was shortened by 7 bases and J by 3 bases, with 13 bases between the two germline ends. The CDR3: CASKAPGDYEQYV. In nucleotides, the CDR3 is TGTGCCAGCAAGGCACCCGGCGACTACGAGCAGTACGTC.

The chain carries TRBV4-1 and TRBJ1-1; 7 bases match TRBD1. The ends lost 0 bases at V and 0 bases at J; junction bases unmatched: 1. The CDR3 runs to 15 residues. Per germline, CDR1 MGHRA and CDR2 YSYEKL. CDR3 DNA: TGCGCCAGCAGCCAAGAGGGGACAGTGAACACTGAAGCTTTCTTT. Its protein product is CASSQEGTVNTEAFF.

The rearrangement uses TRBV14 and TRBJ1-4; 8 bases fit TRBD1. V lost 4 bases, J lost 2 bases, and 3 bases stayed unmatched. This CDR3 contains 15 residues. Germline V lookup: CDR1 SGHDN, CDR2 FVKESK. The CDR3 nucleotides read TGTGCCAGCAGCCGTTCAGGGGGCACTAATGAAAAACTGTTTTTT. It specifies CASSRSGGTNEKLFF.

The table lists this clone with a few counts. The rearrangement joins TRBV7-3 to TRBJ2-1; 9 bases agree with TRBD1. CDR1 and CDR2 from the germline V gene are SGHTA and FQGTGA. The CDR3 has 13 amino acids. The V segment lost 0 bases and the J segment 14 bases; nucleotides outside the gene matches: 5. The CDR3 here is CASSLTGQGQEFF. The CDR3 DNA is TGTGCCAGCAGCTTAACGGGACAGGGTCAAGAGTTCTTC.

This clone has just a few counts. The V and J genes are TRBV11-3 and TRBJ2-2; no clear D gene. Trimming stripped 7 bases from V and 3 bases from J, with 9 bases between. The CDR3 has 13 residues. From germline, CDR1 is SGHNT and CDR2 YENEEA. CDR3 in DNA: TGTGCCAGCACCCCAGGTGACACCGGGGAGCTGTTTTTT. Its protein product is CASTPGDTGELFF.

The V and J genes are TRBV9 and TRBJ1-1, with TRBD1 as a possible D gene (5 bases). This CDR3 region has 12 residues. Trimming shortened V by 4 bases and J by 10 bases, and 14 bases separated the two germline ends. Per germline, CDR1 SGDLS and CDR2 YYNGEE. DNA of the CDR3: TGTGCCAGCAGCACCCCGGGGGGAGGAGCTTTCTTT. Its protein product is CASSTPGGGAFF.

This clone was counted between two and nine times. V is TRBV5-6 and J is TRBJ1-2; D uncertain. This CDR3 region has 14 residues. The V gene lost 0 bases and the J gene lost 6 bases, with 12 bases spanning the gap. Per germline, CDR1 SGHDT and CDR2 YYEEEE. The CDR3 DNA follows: TGTGCCAGCAGCTTGGAGCGCCACGGCGATGGCTACACCTTC. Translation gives CASSLERHGDGYTF.

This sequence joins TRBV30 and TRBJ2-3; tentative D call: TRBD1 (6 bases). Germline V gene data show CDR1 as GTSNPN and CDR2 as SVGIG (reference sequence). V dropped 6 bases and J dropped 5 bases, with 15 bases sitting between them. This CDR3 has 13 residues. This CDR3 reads CACSRDTQDTQYF. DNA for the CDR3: TGTGCCTGTTCCCGGGACACACAAGATACGCAGTATTTT.

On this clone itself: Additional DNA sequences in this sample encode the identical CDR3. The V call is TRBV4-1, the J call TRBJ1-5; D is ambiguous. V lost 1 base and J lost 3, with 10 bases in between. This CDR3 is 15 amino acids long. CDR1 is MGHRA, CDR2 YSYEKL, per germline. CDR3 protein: CASSQVAGYNQPQHF. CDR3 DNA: TGCGCCAGCAGCCAAGTTGCCGGGTACAATCAGCCCCAGCATTTT.

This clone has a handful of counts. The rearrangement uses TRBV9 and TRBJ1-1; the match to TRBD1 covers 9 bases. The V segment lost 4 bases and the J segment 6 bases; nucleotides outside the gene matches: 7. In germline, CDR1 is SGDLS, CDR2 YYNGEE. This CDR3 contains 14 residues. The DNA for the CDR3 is TGTGCCAGCAGCCCGACGGACAGGGGCGCTGAAGCTTTCTTT. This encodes CASSPTDRGAEAFF.

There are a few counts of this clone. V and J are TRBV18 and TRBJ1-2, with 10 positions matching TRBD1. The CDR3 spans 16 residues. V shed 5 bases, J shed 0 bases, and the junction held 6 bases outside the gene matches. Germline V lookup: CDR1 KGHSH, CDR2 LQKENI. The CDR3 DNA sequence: TGTGCCAGCTCAAGGGGACAGGGGCCAGCTAACTATGGCTACACCTTC. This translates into CASSRGQGPANYGYTF. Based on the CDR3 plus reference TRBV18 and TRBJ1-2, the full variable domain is NAGVMQNPRHLVRRRGQEARLRCSPMKGHSHVYWYRQLPEEGLKFMVYLQKENIIDESGMPKERFSAEFPKEGPSILRIQQVVRGDSAAYFCASSRGQGPANYGYTFGSGTRLTVV.

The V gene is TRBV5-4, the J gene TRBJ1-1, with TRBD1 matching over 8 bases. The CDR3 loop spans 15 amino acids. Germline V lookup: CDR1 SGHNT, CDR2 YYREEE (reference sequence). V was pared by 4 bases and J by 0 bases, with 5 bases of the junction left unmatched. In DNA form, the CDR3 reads TGTGCCAGCAGCCCCTGGACAGGGATGAACACTGAAGCTTTCTTT. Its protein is CASSPWTGMNTEAFF.